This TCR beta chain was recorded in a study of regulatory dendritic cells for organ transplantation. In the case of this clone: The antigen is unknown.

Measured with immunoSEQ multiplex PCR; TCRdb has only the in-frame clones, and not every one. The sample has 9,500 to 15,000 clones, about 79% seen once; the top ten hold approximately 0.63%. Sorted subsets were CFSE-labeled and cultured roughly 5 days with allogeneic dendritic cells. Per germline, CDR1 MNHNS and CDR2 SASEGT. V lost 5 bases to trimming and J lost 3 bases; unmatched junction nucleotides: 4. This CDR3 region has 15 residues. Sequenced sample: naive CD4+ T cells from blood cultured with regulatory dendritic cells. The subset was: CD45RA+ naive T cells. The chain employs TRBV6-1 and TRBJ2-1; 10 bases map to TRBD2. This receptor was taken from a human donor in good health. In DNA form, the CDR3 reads TGTGCCAGCAGTCCTTTAGCGGGGGGCTACAATGAGCAGTTCTTC. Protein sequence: CASSPLAGGYNEQFF.